This paragraph reports one T cell receptor beta chain. Antigen: not known. The data originate from a study of memory CD4+ T cells and cytomegalovirus serostatus. Study-wide results and limits: Repertoires predicted CMV serostatus with median bootstrapped AUC of 0.95.

The CDR3 is 13 amino acids. From germline, CDR1 is MGHDK and CDR2 SYGVNS. Trimming left V 5 bases short and J 1 base short, with 8 bases between. The sort gate was single viable CD3+CD4+CD8-CD45RO+ cells for memory CD4+ T cells. TCRdb's table, derived via immunoSEQ multiplex PCR, lists solely in-frame clones and lacks some. The sample contains tens of thousands of clones, around four fifths of which appear only once. V usage is TRBV25-1 and J usage is TRBJ2-5; D might be TRBD2 (6 bases). Sequenced material: memory CD4+ T cells from blood. The receptor comes from an adult in good health and CMV-seronegative. The CDR3 loop reads CASSSRGQETQYF. The CDR3 bases are TGTGCCAGCAGTTCGCGGGGCCAAGAGACCCAGTACTTC. The full variable domain, with the rest looked up from reference TRBV25-1 and TRBJ2-5, is EADIYQTPRYLVIGTGKKITLECSQTMGHDKMYWYQQDPGMELHLIHYSYGVNSTEKGDLSSESTVSRIRTEHFPLTLESARPSHTSQYLCASSSRGQETQYFGPGTRLLVL.